These 17 T cell receptor beta chains originate from one sample sequenced in a study of Graves' ophthalmopathy and Graves' hyperthyroidism. Amplified material comprised TCR beta CDR3 regions derived from RNA transcripts. RT-PCR in the first round used HTBI primers; a second-round multiplex PCR followed. Each CDR3 protein is one row after TCRdb ran MiXCR on the multiplex PCR reads. The table lists almost 750,000 distinct CDR3 sequences, roughly 40% of them singletons. Sequenced input: peripheral blood. These receptors all stem from an adult man with Graves' ophthalmopathy.

The V call is TRBV29-1, the J call TRBJ1-1; D is unclear. This CDR3 spans 11 amino acids. Trimming pared 8 bases from V and 7 bases from J, leaving 14 bases between. Germline V gives CDR1 SQVTM, CDR2 ANQGSEA. The CDR3 region is CSWTGDGEAFF. CDR3 sequence (DNA): TGCAGCTGGACTGGCGACGGTGAAGCTTTCTTT.

A single count supports this clonotype. This chain joins TRBV14 and TRBJ2-7; the D is unclear. The CDR3 spans 13 residues. V was clipped by 8 bases and J by 3 bases, with 14 bases between them. The germline CDR1 and CDR2 sequences are SGHDN and FVKESK. This CDR3 reads CASSPRAIYEQYF. The CDR3 DNA follows: TGTGCCAGCTCACCACGGGCGATCTACGAGCAGTACTTC.

This clonotype was counted between two and nine times. This chain connects TRBV20-1 to TRBJ1-2; TRBD1 matches 8 bases. Germline lookup yields CDR1 DFQATT and CDR2 SNEGSKA (reference sequence). Trimming removed 5 bases from V and 4 bases from J; junction bases left unmatched: 12. This CDR3 has 15 residues. CDR3 amino acids: CSARETGVTSYGYTF. CDR3 in DNA: TGCAGTGCTCGTGAGACAGGGGTAACTAGCTATGGCTACACCTTC.

The chain links TRBV7-9 to TRBJ2-3, with D possibly matching TRBD2 (6 bases). V gave up 5 bases and J gave up 1 base, with 13 bases separating them. In germline, CDR1 is SEHNR, CDR2 FQNEAQ (reference sequence). The CDR3 totals 15 residues. CDR3 coding DNA: TGTGCCAGCAGCATTGGCAGGGAGGGCACAGATACGCAGTATTTT. Translated: CASSIGREGTDTQYF. Complete variable domain (other parts from reference TRBV7-9 and TRBJ2-3): DTGVSQNPRHKITKRGQNVTFRCDPISEHNRLYWYRQTLGQGPEFLTYFQNEAQLEKSRLLSDRFSAERPKGSFSTLEIQRTEQGDSAMYLCASSIGREGTDTQYFGPGTRLTVL.

This clonotype was observed at least ten times. V gene TRBV2 combines with J gene TRBJ1-4; maybe TRBD1 (5 bases). Looked up from germline, CDR1 is SNHLY and CDR2 is FYNNEI. The CDR3 has 16 amino acids. V was trimmed by 11 bases and J by 0 bases, leaving 19 bases between them. CDR3 bases: TGTGCCTGCGAAGGGGACGAAGCCGCAACTAATGAAAAACTGTTTTTT. Its translation: CACEGDEAATNEKLFF.

This clonotype was seen a few times. The chain joins TRBV6-6 to TRBJ2-7; 8 positions agree with TRBD1. The V and J ends lost 5 bases and 1 base, in that order; junction bases with no gene match: 7. This CDR3 contains 15 residues. The germline CDR1 and CDR2 sequences are MNHNY and SVGAGI (reference sequence). CDR3 region: CASSEGQGGSYEQYF. As DNA, the CDR3 is TGTGCCAGCAGTGAAGGACAGGGTGGGTCCTACGAGCAGTACTTC.

Only a few counts were recorded for this clonotype. This chain connects TRBV2 to TRBJ2-6, with D unresolved. This CDR3 spans 17 amino acids. CDR1 and CDR2 from the germline V gene are SNHLY and FYNNEI. V was clipped by 8 bases and J by 0 bases, with 17 bases between them. CDR3 region: CASAPPPLSSGANVLTF. In DNA, the CDR3 is TGTGCCAGCGCCCCCCCCCCGCTGAGCTCTGGGGCCAACGTCCTGACTTTC.

The CDR3 spells CATGPGQGHTEAFF. DNA of the CDR3: TGTGCCACCGGACCGGGACAGGGACACACTGAAGCTTTCTTT. The J gene is TRBJ1-1, the V gene TRBV15; 9 nucleotides match TRBD1. Germline V lookup: CDR1 LNHNV, CDR2 YYDKDF (reference sequence). V lost 8 bases and J lost 3; bases outside the gene matches: 7. The CDR3 covers 14 residues.

This clonotype appeared many times. This sequence joins TRBV25-1 and TRBJ2-5; a weak D match, TRBD1 (6 bases). The CDR3 consists of 16 residues. Germline CDR1 reads MGHDK; CDR2 reads SYGVNS. Trimming took off 1 base at V and 0 bases at J, with 12 bases between the two ends. CDR3 loop: CASSEFAGTHQETQYF. The CDR3 nucleotides read TGTGCCAGCAGTGAATTTGCCGGGACACACCAAGAGACCCAGTACTTC.

V is TRBV6-5 and J is TRBJ2-5; 11 bases fit TRBD2. The CDR3 consists of 16 residues. Germline CDR1 is MNHEY and CDR2 is SVGAGI. Trimming at V came to 0 bases and at J to 5 bases, leaving 5 bases not matched to a gene. The CDR3 loop is CASSYSLTSGTETQYF. The CDR3 nucleotides read TGTGCCAGCAGTTACTCGTTGACTAGCGGGACGGAGACCCAGTACTTC.

CDR3 sequence: CASSPGGGTIYF. The CDR3 DNA reads TGTGCCAGCAGCCCCGGGGGGGGCACCATATATTTT. The chain joins TRBV7-9 to TRBJ1-3, with a weak D call TRBD1 (5 bases). CDR1 SEHNR and CDR2 FQNEAQ come from the germline V gene (reference sequence). The CDR3 loop spans 12 amino acids. With 5 bases removed from V and 9 bases from J, the gap between germline ends came to 11 bases.

The genes are TRBV12-3 or TRBV12-4 and TRBJ1-6, with 7 positions matching TRBD1. This CDR3 is 15 amino acids long. Germline trimming cut 6 bases from V and 6 bases from J; bases unmatched to any gene: 8. CDR3 DNA: TGTGCCAGCAGGCCGGGACAGTACAGTAATTCACCCCTCCACTTT. This sequence encodes CASRPGQYSNSPLHF.

This clonotype was found once. The CDR3 DNA sequence: TGTGCCATCAGTAGATACCTTCCCGGGACAGGGTTCTCCTACGAGCAGTACTTC. Protein product: CAISRYLPGTGFSYEQYF. The chain joins TRBV10-3 to TRBJ2-7, with 9 bases identical to TRBD1. The CDR3 length is 18 residues. Germline trimming cut 5 bases from V and 0 bases from J; bases unmatched to any gene: 14. CDR1 and CDR2 (germline): ENHRY, SYGVKD.

This clonotype has just a few counts. The V gene is TRBV7-9, the J gene TRBJ1-1, with D hard to call. The V end lost 0 bases, the J end lost 9 bases, and 11 bases lay between the germline ends. Germline V CDR1 and CDR2: SEHNR, FQNEAQ (reference sequence). The CDR3 consists of 13 residues. CDR3 sequence reads: CASSLAIGVQAFF. DNA of the CDR3: TGTGCCAGCAGCTTAGCGATTGGGGTTCAAGCTTTCTTT.

The V and J genes are TRBV29-1 and TRBJ1-2; 12 nucleotides line up with TRBD1. The germline V gene has CDR1 SQVTM and CDR2 ANQGSEA. Germline trimming cut 3 bases from V and 10 bases from J; bases unmatched to any gene: 3. The length of the CDR3 is 12 residues. CDR3 coding DNA: TGCAGCGTTGAGGGACAGGGGGCAGACTACACCTTC. This encodes CSVEGQGADYTF.

This clonotype has a count of ten or more. The chain links TRBV9 to TRBJ2-5; D perhaps matches TRBD2 (6 bases). Trimming stripped 4 bases from V and 5 bases from J, with 12 bases between. The CDR3 is 13 residues long. CDR1 is SGDLS and CDR2 is YYNGEE in the germline V gene. The DNA for the CDR3 is TGTGCCAGCAGCCCACCTCGGGAGGAGACCCAGTACTTC. As protein: CASSPPREETQYF.

There are a few counts of this clonotype. The chain links TRBV3-1 to TRBJ1-5, with D unclear. CDR3 length equals 11 residues. The germline CDR1 and CDR2 sequences are LGHDT and YNNKEL (reference sequence). Trimming took off 1 base at V and 13 bases at J, with 8 bases between the two ends. The CDR3 DNA reads as TGTGCCAGCAGCCAAGGGGGTCTACAGCATTTT. The encoded protein is CASSQGGLQHF.